This T cell receptor (beta chain) comes out of a study of T cell responses to AZD1222 COVID-19 vaccine. The repertoire was sequenced with immunoSEQ multiplex PCR; TCRdb's copy has only in-frame clones and lacks some. The sample has 140,000 to 150,000 clones, under 95% seen once. The CDR3 has 15 residues. The ends were cut back, 5 bases at V and 6 bases at J, with 19 bases in the middle. Germline V lookup: CDR1 SGHTA, CDR2 FQGNSA. This sequence was found in an adult in good health. Sequenced here: peripheral blood, sampled on day 0 of AZD1222 vaccination. The rearrangement uses TRBV7-2 and TRBJ1-2; D is perhaps TRBD1 (6 bases). The CDR3 bases are TGTGCCAGCAGCCCTGACCCCCTTACAGGGAATGGCTACACCTTC. Protein product: CASSPDPLTGNGYTF.